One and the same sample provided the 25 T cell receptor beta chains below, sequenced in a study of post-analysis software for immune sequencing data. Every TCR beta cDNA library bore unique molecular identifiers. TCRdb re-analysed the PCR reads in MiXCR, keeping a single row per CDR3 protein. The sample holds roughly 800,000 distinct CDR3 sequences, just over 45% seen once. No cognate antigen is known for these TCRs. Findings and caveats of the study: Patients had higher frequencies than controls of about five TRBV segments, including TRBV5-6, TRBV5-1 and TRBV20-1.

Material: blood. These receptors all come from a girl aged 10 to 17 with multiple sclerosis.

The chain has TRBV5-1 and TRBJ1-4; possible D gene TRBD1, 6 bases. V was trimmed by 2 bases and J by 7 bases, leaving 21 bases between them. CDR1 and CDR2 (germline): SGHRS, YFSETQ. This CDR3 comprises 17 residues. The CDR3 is CASSFGTQRSSAEKLFF. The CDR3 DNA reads TGCGCCAGCAGCTTCGGGACACAGAGGAGCTCCGCTGAAAAACTGTTTTTT. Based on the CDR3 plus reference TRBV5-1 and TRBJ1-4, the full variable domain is KAGVTQTPRYLIKTRGQQVTLSCSPISGHRSVSWYQQTPGQGLQFLFEYFSETQRNKGNFPGRFSGRQFSNSRSEMNVSTLELGDSALYLCASSFGTQRSSAEKLFFGSGTQLSVL.

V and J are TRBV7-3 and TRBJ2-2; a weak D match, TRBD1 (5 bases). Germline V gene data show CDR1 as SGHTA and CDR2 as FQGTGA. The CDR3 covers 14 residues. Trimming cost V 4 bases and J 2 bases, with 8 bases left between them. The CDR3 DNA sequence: TGTGCCAGCAGCTCGGACATAAACACCGGGGAGCTGTTTTTT. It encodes CASSSDINTGELFF.

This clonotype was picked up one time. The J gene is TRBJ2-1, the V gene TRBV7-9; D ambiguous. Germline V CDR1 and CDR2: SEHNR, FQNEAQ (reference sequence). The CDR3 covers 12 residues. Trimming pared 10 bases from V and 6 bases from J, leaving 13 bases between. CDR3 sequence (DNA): TGTGCCACCTATGGGCCTAGCAATGAGCAGTTCTTC. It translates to CATYGPSNEQFF. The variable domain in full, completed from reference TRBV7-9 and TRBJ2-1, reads DTGVSQNPRHKITKRGQNVTFRCDPISEHNRLYWYRQTLGQGPEFLTYFQNEAQLEKSRLLSDRFSAERPKGSFSTLEIQRTEQGDSAMYLCATYGPSNEQFFGPGTRLTVL.

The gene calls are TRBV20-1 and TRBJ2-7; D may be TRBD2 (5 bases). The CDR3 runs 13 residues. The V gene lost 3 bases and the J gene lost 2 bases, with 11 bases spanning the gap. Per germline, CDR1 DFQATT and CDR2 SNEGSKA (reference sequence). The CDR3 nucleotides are TGCAGTGCTAGTCCGGGATCGGCCTACGAGCAGTACTTC. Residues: CSASPGSAYEQYF.

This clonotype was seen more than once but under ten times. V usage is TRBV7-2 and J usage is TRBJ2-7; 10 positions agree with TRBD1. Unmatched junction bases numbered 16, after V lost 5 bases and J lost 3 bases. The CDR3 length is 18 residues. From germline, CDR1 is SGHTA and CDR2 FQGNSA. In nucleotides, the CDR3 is TGTGCCAGCAGCCCCGGGACCCCTTGGGACAGGGGTATCTACGAGCAGTACTTC. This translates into CASSPGTPWDRGIYEQYF.

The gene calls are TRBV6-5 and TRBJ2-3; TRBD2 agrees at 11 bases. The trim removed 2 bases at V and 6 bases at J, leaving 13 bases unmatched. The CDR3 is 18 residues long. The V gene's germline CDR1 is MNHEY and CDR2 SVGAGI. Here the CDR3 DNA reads TGTGCCAGCAGTTACCCCACTAGCGGGAGTGGGGGCGGTGATACGCAGTATTTT. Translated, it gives CASSYPTSGSGGGDTQYF.

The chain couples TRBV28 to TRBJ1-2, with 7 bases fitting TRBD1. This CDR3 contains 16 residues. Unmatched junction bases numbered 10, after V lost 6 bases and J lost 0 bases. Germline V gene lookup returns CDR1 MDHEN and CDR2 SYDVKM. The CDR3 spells CASRSSGTEANYGYTF. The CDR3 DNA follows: TGTGCCAGCAGATCATCCGGGACAGAAGCTAACTATGGCTACACCTTC.

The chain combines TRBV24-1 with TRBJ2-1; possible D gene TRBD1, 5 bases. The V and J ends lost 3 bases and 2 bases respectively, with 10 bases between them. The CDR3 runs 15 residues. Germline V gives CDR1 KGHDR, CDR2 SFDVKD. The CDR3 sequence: CATSDKQVPYNEQFF. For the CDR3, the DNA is TGTGCCACCAGTGATAAACAGGTACCCTACAATGAGCAGTTCTTC.

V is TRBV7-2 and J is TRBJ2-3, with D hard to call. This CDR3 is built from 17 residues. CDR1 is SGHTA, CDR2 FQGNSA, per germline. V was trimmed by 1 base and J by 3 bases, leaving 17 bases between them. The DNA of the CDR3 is TGTGCCAGCAGCTTAGATACCAGCAGCCTTACTACAGATACGCAGTATTTT. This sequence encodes CASSLDTSSLTTDTQYF.

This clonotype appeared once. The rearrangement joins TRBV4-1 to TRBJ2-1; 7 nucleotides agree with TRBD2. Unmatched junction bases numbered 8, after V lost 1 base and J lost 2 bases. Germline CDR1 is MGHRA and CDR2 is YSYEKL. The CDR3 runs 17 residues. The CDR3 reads CASSQGSLAEAYNEQFF. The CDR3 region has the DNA TGCGCCAGCAGCCAAGGGAGCCTAGCGGAGGCCTACAATGAGCAGTTCTTC.

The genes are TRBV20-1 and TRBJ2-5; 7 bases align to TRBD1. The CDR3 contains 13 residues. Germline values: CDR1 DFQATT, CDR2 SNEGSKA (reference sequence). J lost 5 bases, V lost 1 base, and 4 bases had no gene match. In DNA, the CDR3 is TGCAGTGCTAGAGGACAGGGACGGGAGACCCAGTACTTC. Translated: CSARGQGRETQYF.

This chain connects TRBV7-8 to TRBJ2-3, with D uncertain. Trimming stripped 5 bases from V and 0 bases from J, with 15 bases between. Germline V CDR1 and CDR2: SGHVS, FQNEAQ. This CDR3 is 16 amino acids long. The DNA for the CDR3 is TGTGCCAGCAGCGCCCTCCATTACACTAGCACAGATACGCAGTATTTT. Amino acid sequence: CASSALHYTSTDTQYF. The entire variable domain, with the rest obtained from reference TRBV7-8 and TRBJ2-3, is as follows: GAGVSQSPRYKVAKRGQDVALRCDPISGHVSLFWYQQALGQGPEFLTYFQNEAQLDKSGLPSDRFFAERPEGSVSTLKIQRTQQEDSAVYLCASSALHYTSTDTQYFGPGTRLTVL.

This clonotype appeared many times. The CDR3 nucleotides are TGTGCCAGCAGCCTGGACCTATCTAGCACAGATACGCAGTATTTT. Its protein product is CASSLDLSSTDTQYF. The chain links TRBV7-2 to TRBJ2-3, with D unclear. The CDR3 is 15 residues long. Per the germline V gene, CDR1 is SGHTA and CDR2 is FQGNSA. V lost 5 bases and J 0 bases, leaving 12 bases between the germline ends.

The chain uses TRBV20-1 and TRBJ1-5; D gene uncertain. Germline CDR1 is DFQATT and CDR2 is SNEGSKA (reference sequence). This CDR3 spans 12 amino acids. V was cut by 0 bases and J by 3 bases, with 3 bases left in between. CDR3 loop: CSAREFNQPQHF. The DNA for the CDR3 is TGCAGTGCTAGAGAATTCAATCAGCCCCAGCATTTT.

The CDR3 sequence is CASSPRDRVFKGYGYTF. As DNA, the CDR3 is TGTGCCAGCAGCCCCCGGGACAGGGTATTCAAAGGCTATGGCTACACCTTC. The chain combines TRBV12-3 or TRBV12-4 with TRBJ1-2; the match to TRBD1 covers 9 bases. The CDR3 consists of 17 residues. The V segment lost 6 bases and the J segment 4 bases; nucleotides outside the gene matches: 15.

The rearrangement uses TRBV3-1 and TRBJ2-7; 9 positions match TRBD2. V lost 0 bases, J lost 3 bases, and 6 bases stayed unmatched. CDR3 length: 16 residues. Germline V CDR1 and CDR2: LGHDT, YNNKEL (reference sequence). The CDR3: CASSQDPLAGSYEQYF. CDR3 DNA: TGTGCCAGCAGCCAAGATCCGCTAGCGGGAAGCTACGAGCAGTACTTC.

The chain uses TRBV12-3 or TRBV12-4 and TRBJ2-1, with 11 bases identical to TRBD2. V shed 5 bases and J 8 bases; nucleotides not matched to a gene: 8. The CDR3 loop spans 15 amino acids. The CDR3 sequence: CASSATSGSRHEQFF. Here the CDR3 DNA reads TGTGCCAGCAGTGCTACTAGCGGGAGCCGGCATGAGCAGTTCTTC.

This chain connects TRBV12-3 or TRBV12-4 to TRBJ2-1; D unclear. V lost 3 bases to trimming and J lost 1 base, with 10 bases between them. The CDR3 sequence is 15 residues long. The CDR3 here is CASSFPEKSYNEQFF. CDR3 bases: TGTGCCAGCAGTTTCCCCGAGAAATCCTACAATGAGCAGTTCTTC.

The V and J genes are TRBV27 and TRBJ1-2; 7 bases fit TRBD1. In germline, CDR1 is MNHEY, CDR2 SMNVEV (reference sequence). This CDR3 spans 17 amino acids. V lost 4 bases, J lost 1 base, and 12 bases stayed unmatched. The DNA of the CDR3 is TGTGCCAGCAGTTCCTCCCAGGGGGGGGTCGTTAACTATGGCTACACCTTC. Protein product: CASSSSQGGVVNYGYTF.

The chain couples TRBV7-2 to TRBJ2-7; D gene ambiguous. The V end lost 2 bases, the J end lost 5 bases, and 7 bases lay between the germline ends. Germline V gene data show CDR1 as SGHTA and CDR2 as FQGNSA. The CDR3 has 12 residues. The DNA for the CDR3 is TGTGCCAGCAGCTTAACGAAGAACGAGCAGTACTTC. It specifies CASSLTKNEQYF. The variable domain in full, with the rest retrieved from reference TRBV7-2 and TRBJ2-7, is GAGVSQSPSNKVTEKGKDVELRCDPISGHTALYWYRQSLGQGLEFLIYFQGNSAPDKSGLPSDRFSAERTGGSVSTLTIQRTQQEDSAVYLCASSLTKNEQYFGPGTRLTVT.

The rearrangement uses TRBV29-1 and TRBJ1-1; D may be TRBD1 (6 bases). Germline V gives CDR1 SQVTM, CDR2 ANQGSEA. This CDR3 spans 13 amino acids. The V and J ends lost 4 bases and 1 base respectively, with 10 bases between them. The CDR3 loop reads CSVVGDKNTEAFF. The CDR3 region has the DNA TGCAGCGTTGTGGGGGACAAGAACACTGAAGCTTTCTTT.

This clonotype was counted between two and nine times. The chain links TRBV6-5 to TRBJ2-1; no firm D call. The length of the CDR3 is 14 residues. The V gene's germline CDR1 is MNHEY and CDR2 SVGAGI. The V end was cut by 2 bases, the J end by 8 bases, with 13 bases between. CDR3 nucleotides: TGTGCCAGCAGTTACCCACCCCCGTTGGATGAGCAGTTCTTC. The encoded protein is CASSYPPPLDEQFF.

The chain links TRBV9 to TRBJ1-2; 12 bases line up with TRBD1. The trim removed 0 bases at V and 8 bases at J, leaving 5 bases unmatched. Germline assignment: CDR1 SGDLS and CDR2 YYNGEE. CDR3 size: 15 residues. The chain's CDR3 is CASSVGGQGAGGYTF. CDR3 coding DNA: TGTGCCAGCAGCGTAGGGGGACAGGGGGCGGGCGGCTACACCTTC.

CDR3 in amino acids: CAWTTGAGEQYF. The CDR3 region has the DNA TGTGCCTGGACGACAGGGGCGGGCGAGCAGTACTTC. This chain uses TRBV30 with TRBJ2-7; TRBD1 agrees at 8 bases. Germline assignment: CDR1 GTSNPN and CDR2 SVGIG (reference sequence). V shed 4 bases and J 6 bases; nucleotides not matched to a gene: 5. This CDR3 contains 12 residues.

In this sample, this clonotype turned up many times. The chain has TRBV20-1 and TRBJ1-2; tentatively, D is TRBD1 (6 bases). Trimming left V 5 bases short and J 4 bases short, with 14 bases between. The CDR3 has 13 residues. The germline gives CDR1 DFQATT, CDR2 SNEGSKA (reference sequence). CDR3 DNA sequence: TGCAGTGCTTTAAGACAGGATACCTATGGCTACACCTTC. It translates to CSALRQDTYGYTF.